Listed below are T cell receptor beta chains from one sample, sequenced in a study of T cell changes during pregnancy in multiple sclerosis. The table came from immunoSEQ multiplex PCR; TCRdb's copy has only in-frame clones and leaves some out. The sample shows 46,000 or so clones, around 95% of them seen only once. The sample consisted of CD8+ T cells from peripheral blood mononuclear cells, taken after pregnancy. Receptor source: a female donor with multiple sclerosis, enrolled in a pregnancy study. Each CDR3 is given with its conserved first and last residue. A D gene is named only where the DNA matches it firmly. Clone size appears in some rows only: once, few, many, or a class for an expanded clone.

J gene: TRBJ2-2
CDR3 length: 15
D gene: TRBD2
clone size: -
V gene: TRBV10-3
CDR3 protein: CAIPLAGANTGELFF
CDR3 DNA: TGTGCCATACCACTAGCGGGGGCGAACACCGGGGAGCTGTTTTTT

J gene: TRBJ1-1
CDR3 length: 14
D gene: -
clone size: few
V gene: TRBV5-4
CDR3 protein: CASSVEGANTEAFF
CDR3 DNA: TGTGCCAGCAGCGTGGAAGGGGCGAACACTGAAGCTTTCTTT

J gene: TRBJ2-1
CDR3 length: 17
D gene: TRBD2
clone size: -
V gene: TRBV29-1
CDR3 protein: CSVEGPLAGGIYNEQFF
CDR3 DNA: TGCAGCGTTGAAGGTCCTTTAGCGGGAGGCATCTACAATGAGCAGTTCTTC

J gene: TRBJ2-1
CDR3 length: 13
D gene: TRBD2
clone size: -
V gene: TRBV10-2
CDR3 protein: CASRELAVNEQFF
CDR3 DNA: TGCGCCAGCAGAGAACTAGCGGTGAATGAGCAGTTCTTC

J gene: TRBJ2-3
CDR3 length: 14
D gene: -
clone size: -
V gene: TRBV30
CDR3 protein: CAWSGGSSTDTQYF
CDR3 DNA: TGTGCCTGGAGTGGAGGTTCTAGCACAGATACGCAGTATTTT

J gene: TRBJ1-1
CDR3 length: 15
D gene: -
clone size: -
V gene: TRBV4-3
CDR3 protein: CASSQEFRWSTEAFF
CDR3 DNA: TGCGCCAGCAGCCAAGAGTTTCGGTGGAGCACTGAAGCTTTCTTT

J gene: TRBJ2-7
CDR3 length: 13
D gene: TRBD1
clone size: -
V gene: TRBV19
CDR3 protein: CASSAGQGVEQYF
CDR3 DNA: TGTGCCAGTAGTGCGGGACAGGGAGTCGAGCAGTACTTC

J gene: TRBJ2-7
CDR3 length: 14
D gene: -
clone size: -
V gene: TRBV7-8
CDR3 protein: CASSLNTVPYEQYF
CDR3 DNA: TGTGCCAGCAGCTTAAATACAGTTCCCTACGAGCAGTACTTC

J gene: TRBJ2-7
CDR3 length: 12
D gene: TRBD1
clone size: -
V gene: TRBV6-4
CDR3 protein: CASRDRLYEQYF
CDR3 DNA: TGTGCCAGTCGGGACAGATTATACGAGCAGTACTTC

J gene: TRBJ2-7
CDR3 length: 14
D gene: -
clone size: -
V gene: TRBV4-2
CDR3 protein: CASSPIAGSYEQYF
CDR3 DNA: TGTGCCAGCAGCCCGATAGCCGGCTCCTACGAGCAGTACTTC

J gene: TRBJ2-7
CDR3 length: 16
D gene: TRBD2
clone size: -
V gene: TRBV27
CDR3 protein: CASSFQPGLVLDEQYF
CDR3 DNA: TGTGCCAGCAGTTTCCAACCGGGACTAGTTTTAGACGAGCAGTACTTC

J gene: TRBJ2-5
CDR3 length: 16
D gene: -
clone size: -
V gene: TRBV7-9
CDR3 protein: CASSLAGVDSGETQYF
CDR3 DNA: TGTGCCAGCAGCTTAGCGGGAGTGGATTCGGGAGAGACCCAGTACTTC

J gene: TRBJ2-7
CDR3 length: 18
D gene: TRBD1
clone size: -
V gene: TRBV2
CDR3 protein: CASIGTSPRDRPTYEQYF
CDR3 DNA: TGTGCCAGCATCGGAACCTCTCCCCGGGACAGGCCGACCTACGAGCAGTACTTC

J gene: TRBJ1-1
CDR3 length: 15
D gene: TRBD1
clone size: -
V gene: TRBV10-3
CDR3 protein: CAISDPDRGNTEAFF
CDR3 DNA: TGTGCCATCAGTGACCCTGACAGGGGGAACACTGAAGCTTTCTTT

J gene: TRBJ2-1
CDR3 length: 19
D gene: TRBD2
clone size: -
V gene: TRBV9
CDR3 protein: CASSAPGTSGGLTYNEQFF
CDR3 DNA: TGTGCCAGCAGCGCCCCCGGGACTAGCGGGGGGCTCACCTACAATGAGCAGTTCTTC

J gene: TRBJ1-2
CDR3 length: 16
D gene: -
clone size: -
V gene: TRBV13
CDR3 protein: CASSPTSLHDESGYTF
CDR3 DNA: TGTGCCAGCAGCCCGACAAGCCTCCATGACGAAAGTGGCTACACCTTC

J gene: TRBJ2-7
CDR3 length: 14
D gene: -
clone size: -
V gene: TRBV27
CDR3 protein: CASSFSVSSYEQYF
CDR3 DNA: TGTGCCAGCAGTTTCAGCGTTTCGTCCTACGAGCAGTACTTC

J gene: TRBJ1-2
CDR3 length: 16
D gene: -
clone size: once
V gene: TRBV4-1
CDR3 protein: CASSQGQILGGNGYTF
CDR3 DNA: TGCGCCAGCAGCCAAGGCCAAATCCTAGGAGGGAATGGCTACACCTTC

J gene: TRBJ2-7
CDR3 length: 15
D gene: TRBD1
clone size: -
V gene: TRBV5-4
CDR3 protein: CASSLGQGSSYEQYF
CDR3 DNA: TGTGCCAGCAGCTTGGGACAGGGGAGCTCCTACGAGCAGTACTTC

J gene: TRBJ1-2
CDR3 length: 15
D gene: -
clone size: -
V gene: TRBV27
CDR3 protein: CASSSVAQANYGYTF
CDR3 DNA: TGTGCCAGCAGTTCGGTAGCTCAAGCTAACTATGGCTACACCTTC

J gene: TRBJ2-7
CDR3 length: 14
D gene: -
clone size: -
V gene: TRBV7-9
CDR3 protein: CASSSPTSPYEQYF
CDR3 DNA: TGTGCCAGCAGCTCCCCAACTAGCCCCTACGAGCAGTACTTC

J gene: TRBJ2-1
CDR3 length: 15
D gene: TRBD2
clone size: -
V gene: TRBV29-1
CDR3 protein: CSVEKAGGAYNEQFF
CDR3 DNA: TGCAGCGTTGAAAAAGCGGGAGGGGCCTACAATGAGCAGTTCTTC

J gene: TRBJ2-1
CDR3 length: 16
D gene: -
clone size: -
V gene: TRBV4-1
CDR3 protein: CASSQGHGRVSNEQFF
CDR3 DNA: TGCGCCAGCAGCCAGGGGCACGGGAGAGTCTCCAATGAGCAGTTCTTC

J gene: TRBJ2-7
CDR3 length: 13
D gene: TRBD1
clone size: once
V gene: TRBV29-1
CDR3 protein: CSVGTGTDYEQYF
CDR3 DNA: TGCAGCGTTGGGACAGGGACTGACTACGAGCAGTACTTC

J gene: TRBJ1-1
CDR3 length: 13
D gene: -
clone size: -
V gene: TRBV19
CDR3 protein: CASSIIQTTEAFF
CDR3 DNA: TGTGCCAGTAGTATAATACAGACCACTGAAGCTTTCTTT

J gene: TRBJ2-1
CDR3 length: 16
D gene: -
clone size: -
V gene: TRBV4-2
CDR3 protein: CASSQVGGQGYNEQFF
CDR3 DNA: TGTGCCAGCAGCCAAGTCGGCGGGCAGGGGTACAATGAGCAGTTCTTC

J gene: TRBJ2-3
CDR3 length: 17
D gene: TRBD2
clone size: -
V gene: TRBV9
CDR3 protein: CASSGDLAGGPGDTQYF
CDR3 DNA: TGTGCCAGCAGCGGAGACCTAGCGGGAGGGCCGGGGGATACGCAGTATTTT

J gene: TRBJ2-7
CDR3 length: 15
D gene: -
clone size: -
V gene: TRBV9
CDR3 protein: CASSVDGVGSDEQYF
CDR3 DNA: TGTGCCAGCAGCGTAGATGGGGTCGGGAGCGACGAGCAGTACTTC

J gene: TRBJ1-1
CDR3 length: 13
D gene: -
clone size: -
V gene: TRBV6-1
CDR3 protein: CASSEFQGNEAFF
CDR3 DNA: TGTGCCAGCAGTGAATTTCAGGGGAATGAAGCTTTCTTT

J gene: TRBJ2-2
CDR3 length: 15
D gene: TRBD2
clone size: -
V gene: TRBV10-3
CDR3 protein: CAIRSGLAPNGELFF
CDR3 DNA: TGTGCCATCAGATCCGGACTAGCCCCCAACGGGGAGCTGTTTTTT

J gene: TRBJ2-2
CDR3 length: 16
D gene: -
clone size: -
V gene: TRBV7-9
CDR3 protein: CASSLKEGYLAGELFF
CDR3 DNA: TGTGCCAGCAGCTTAAAGGAGGGGTATTTAGCCGGGGAGCTGTTTTTT

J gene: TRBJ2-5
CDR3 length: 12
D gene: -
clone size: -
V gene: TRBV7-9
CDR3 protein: CASSLLDETQYF
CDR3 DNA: TGTGCCAGCAGCTTACTAGATGAGACCCAGTACTTC